This T cell receptor beta chain was sequenced during a study of T cell repertoires in cytomegalovirus infection. Study-level findings and limits: Clonotypes of TCR beta that were HLA-C-restricted and CMV-specific dominated the ex vivo response.

Using its own MiXCR run on the reads, TCRdb lists one record per CDR3 protein. The sample yields approximately 260,000 distinct CDR3 sequences, less than 25% seen once. In its sample, this clonotype was seen a few times. Antigen unknown. Trimming took 5 bases from V and 2 from J, leaving 10 bases between them. The CDR3 totals 13 residues. CDR1 and CDR2 from the germline V gene are SGHDT and YYEEEE. Source: cultured PBMCs, taken from culture after CMV antigen stimulation. This sequence joins TRBV5-6 and TRBJ1-1; D perhaps matches TRBD1 (5 bases). This TCR was recovered from a human donor in good health (CMV status not recorded). Some clones in this sample may be carry-over from other donors' samples. CDR3 nucleotides: TGTGCCAGCAGTTTTGACAGAAACACTGAAGCTTTCTTT. It yields the protein CASSFDRNTEAFF.